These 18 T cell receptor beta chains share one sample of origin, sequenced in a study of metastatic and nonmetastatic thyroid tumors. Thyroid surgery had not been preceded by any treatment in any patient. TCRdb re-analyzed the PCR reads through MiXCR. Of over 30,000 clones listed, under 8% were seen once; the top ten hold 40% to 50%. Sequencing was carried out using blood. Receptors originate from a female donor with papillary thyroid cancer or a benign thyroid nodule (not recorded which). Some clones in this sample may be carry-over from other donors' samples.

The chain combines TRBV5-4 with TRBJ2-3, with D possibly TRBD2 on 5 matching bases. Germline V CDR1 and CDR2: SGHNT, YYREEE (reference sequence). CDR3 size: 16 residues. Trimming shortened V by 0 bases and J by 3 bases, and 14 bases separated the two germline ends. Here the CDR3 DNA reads TGTGCCAGCAGCTTGGACAACCCGGGGTTGACAGATACGCAGTATTTT. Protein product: CASSLDNPGLTDTQYF.

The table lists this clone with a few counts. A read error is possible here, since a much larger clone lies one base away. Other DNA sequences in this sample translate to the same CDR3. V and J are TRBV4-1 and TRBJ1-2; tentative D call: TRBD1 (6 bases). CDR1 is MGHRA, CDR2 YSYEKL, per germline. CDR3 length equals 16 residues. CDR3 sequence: CASSPTGTTSNYGYTF. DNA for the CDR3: TGCGCCAGCAGCCCAACAGGGACCACTTCTAACTATGGCTACACCTTT.

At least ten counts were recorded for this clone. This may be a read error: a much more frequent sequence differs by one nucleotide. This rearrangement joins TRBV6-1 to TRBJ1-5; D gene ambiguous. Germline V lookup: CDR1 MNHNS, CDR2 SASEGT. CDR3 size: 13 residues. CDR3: CATGPNSDQPRHF. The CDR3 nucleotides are TGTGCCACCGGACCGAATTCGGATCAGCCCCGGCATTTT.

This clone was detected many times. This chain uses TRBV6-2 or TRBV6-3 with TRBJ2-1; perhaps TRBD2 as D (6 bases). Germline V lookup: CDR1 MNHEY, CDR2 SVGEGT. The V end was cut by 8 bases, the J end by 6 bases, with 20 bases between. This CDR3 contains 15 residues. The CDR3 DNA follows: TGTGCCAGCCGCTCGTTCGGGGGAAGGAGCAATGAGCAGTTCTTC. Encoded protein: CASRSFGGRSNEQFF.

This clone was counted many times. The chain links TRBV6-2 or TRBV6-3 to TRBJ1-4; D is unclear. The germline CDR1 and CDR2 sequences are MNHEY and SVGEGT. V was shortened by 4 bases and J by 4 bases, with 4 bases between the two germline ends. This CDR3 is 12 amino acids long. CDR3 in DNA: TGTGCCAGCAGTTGGATTAATGAAAAACTGTTTTTT. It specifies CASSWINEKLFF.

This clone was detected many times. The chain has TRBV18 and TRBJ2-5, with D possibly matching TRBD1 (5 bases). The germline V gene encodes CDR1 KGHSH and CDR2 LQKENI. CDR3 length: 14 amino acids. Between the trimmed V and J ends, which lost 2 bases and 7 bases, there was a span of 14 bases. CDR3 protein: CASSPGAGIGTQYF. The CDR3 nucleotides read TGTGCCAGCTCACCAGGGGCAGGGATTGGGACCCAGTACTTC.

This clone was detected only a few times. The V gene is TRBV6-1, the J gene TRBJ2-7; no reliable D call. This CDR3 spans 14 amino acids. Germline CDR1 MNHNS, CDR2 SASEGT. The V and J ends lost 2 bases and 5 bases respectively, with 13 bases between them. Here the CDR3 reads CASSELSRRDEQYF. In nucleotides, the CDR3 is TGTGCCAGCAGTGAACTTTCTCGAAGGGACGAGCAGTACTTC.

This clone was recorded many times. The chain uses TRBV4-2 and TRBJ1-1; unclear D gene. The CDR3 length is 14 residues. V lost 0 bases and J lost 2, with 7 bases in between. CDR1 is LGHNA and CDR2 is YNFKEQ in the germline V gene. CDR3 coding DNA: TGTGCCAGCAGCCAAGATCCGGCAAACACTGAAGCTTTCTTT. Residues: CASSQDPANTEAFF.

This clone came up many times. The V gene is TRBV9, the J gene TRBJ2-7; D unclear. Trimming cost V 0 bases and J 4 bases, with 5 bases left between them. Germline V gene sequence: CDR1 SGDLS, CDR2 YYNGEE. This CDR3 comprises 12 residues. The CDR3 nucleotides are TGTGCCAGCAGCGTAGGAGGATACGAGCAGTACTTC. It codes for CASSVGGYEQYF.

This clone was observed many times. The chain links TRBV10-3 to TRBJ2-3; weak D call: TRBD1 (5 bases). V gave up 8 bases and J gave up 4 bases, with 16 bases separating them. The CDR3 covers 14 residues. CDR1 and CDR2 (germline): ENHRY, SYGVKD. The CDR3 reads CAISNSGAPDTQYF. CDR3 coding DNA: TGTGCCATCTCAAATAGTGGGGCCCCAGATACGCAGTATTTT.

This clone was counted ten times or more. The CDR3 coding sequence is TGCGCCAGCACCCATCCGGGACTAGCGGGAGGGCCTAACACCGGGGAGCTGTTTTTT. Protein sequence: CASTHPGLAGGPNTGELFF. This chain links TRBV4-3 with TRBJ2-2; the match to TRBD2 covers 16 bases. The junction had 10 bases not matched to a gene; V was cut back by 7 bases and J by 2 bases. From germline, CDR1 is LGHNA and CDR2 YSLEER. This CDR3 region has 19 residues.

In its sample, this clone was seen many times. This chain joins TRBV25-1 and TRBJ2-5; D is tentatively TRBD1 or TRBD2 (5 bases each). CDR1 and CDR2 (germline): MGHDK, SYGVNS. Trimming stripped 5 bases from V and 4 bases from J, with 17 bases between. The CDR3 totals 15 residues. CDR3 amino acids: CASSSGTPLGETQYF. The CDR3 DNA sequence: TGTGCCAGCAGTTCAGGGACCCCCTTGGGAGAGACCCAGTACTTC. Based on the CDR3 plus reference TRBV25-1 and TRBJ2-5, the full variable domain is EADIYQTPRYLVIGTGKKITLECSQTMGHDKMYWYQQDPGMELHLIHYSYGVNSTEKGDLSSESTVSRIRTEHFPLTLESARPSHTSQYLCASSSGTPLGETQYFGPGTRLLVL.

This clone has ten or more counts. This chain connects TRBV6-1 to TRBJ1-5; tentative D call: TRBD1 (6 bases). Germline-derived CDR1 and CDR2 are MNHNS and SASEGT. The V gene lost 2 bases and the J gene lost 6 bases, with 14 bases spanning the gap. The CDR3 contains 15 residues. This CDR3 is CASSELGGAGQPQHF. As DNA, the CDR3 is TGTGCCAGCAGTGAATTAGGGGGGGCTGGTCAGCCCCAGCATTTT.

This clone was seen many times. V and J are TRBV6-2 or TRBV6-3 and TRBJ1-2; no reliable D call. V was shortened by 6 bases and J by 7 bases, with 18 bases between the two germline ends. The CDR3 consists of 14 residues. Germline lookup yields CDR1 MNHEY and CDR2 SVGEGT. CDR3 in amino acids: CASRGVEALRGYTF. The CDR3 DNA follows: TGTGCCAGCAGGGGAGTCGAGGCCCTCCGTGGCTACACCTTC.

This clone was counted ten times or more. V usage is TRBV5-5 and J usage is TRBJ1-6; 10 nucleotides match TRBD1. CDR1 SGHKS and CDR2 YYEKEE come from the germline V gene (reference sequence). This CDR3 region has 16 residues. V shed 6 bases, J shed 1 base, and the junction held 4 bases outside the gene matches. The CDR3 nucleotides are TGTGCCAGCACCCGGGACAGGGGATCCTATAATTCACCCCTCCACTTT. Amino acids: CASTRDRGSYNSPLHF.

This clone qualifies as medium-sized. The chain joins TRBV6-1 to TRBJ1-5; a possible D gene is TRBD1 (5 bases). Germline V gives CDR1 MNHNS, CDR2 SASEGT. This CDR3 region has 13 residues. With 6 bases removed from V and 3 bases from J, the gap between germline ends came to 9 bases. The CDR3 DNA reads TGTGCCAGCAGACGGACATTCAATCAGCCCCAGCATTTT. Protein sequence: CASRRTFNQPQHF.

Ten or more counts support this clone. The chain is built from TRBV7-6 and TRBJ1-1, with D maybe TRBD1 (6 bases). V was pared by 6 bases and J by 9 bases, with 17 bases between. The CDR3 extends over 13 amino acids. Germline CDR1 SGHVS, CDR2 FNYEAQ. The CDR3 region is CASSLVGASKAFF. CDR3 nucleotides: TGTGCCAGCAGTCTAGTGGGGGCCTCTAAAGCTTTCTTT.

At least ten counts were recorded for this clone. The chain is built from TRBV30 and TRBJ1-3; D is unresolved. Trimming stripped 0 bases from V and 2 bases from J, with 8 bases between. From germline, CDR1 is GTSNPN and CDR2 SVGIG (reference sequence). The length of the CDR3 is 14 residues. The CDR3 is CAWSVPGTGNTIYF. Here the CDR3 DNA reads TGTGCCTGGAGTGTACCCGGGACTGGAAACACCATATATTTT.